The present entry profiles one TCR beta chain with its context. The entry originates in a study of T cell responses to AZD1222 COVID-19 vaccine. Germline V CDR1 and CDR2: SEHNR, FQNEAQ (reference sequence). This CDR3 is 16 amino acids long. Trimming cost V 1 base and J 2 bases, with 12 bases left between them. Sequencing was performed with immunoSEQ multiplex PCR; in TCRdb, only in-frame clones are kept and a portion is missing. The sample records approximately 140,000 clones, more than 85% being singletons. The receptor was derived from an adult who received the AZD1222 COVID-19 vaccine. This sequence joins TRBV7-9 and TRBJ1-5; D is unresolved. Sequencing was performed on peripheral blood, taken 28 days after the second AZD1222 dose. This chain's CDR3 is CASSLVYRQGNQPQHF. CDR3 DNA: TGTGCCAGCAGCTTAGTGTATCGACAAGGCAATCAGCCCCAGCATTTT.